This T cell receptor (beta chain) was obtained from a study of cytomegalovirus exposure and HLA in healthy donors. General study findings and limits: Another analysis was done later, and it associated more than 15,000 TCR beta sequences with HLA alleles at 0.05 false discovery rate.

The V end lost 0 bases, the J end lost 6 bases, and 13 bases lay between the germline ends. The CDR3 has 15 residues. From germline, CDR1 is MGHRA and CDR2 YSYEKL. Notes on this clone: Its antigen is unidentified.

PCR employed 60 Vbeta and 13 Jbeta primers. This table comes from immunoSEQ multiplex PCR, and its TCRdb copy is limited to in-frame clones, with some not included. Altogether some 95,000 clones are present, about four fifths being singletons, with the ten largest covering over 4%. The rearrangement uses TRBV4-1 and TRBJ2-3; D is possibly TRBD1 (5 bases). This TCR was sampled from a woman in her 40s in good health and CMV-seropositive. Sample: PBMCs. CDR3 DNA: TGCGCCAGCAGCCAAGAGATGGGGCGCAGGGATACGCAGTATTTT. Amino acids: CASSQEMGRRDTQYF.